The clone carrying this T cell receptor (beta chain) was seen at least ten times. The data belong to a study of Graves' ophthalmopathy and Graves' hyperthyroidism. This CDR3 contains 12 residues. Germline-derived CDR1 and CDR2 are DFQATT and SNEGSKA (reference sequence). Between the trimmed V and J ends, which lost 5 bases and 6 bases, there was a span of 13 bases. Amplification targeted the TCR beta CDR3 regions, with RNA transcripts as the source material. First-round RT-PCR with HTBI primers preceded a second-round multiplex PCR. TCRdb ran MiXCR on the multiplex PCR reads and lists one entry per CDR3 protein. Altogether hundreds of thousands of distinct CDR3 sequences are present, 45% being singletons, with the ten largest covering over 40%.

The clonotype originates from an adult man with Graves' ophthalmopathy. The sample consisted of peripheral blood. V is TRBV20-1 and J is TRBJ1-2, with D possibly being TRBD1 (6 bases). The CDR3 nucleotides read TGCAGTGCTGAAGACAGGCCGCATGGCTACACCTTC. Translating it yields CSAEDRPHGYTF.